This TCR beta chain was documented in a study of control samples from healthy donors and cancer patients. Using immunoSEQ multiplex PCR, the repertoire was profiled, and TCRdb retains in-frame clones only, with some absent. Here the sample spans about 130,000 clones, 90% being singletons. Per the germline V gene, CDR1 is SQVTM and CDR2 is ANQGSEA. Trimming removed 4 bases at V and 8 bases at J, with 14 bases between. The CDR3 sequence is 12 residues long. Sequencing input: blood. V usage is TRBV29-1 and J usage is TRBJ1-2; D remains unclear. This TCR was sampled from a man aged 18 to 29 in good health. The CDR3 sequence is CSVVSGGQGYTF. CDR3 DNA sequence: TGCAGCGTTGTTTCAGGAGGCCAGGGCTACACCTTC.